This TCR beta chain is drawn from a study of blood T cell repertoires in COVID-19. For the study at large: Acute and convalescent COVID-19 specimens originated in the United States, Italy and Spain. The cDNA or gDNA used as material had been derived from T cells, B-cell-depleted T cells, or PBMCs.

This clone was seen a few times. In the original processing: Counts of nucleated cells, estimated from reference gene primer amplification, were obtained. Sequenced by immunoSEQ multiplex PCR; TCRdb stores in-frame clones only, minus some. The V and J calls and clone size come from that table; D and trimming were worked out from the DNA. Of under 300,000 clones listed, roughly 88% are singletons. Germline trimming cut 5 bases from V and 3 bases from J; bases unmatched to any gene: 6. This CDR3 is built from 15 residues. Germline loops: CDR1 SGHVS, CDR2 FQNEAQ. The TCR sequence derives from a woman aged 40 to 50 who had recovered from COVID-19. This sequence joins TRBV7-8 and TRBJ2-1; TRBD1 aligns across 8 bases. Sequencing input: peripheral blood. In nucleotides, the CDR3 is TGTGCCAGCAGCCCGTGGACAGGGAACTACAATGAGCAGTTCTTC. Residues: CASSPWTGNYNEQFF.